This entry describes one TCR beta chain. This sample was taken from a study of blood T cells in healthy people across ages. Using a J-beta primer mix together with a sample-barcoded 5' primer, a second PCR was run for roughly 6 to 12 cycles. TCRdb analysed the 5' RACE reads with MiXCR anew, one entry per CDR3 protein. In the table there are about 800,000 distinct CDR3 sequences, more than 20% of which are singletons. This CDR3 contains 15 residues. The germline gives CDR1 SGDLS, CDR2 YYNGEE. J lost 4 bases, V lost 6 bases, and 11 bases had no gene match. The same sample was also used in a study of T cells of mothers and their children. That source adds: Donors were three healthy Caucasian mothers and their six children. Each child contributed millions of TCR beta CDR3 reads, while each mother contributed over 8.5 million.

The TCR comes from a boy under 18 in good health. This rearrangement joins TRBV9 to TRBJ2-5; 8 bases agree with TRBD2. Material for sequencing was blood. In nucleotides, the CDR3 is TGTGCCAGCAACTCTATAGGGCTAGCGGGAGAGACCCAGTACTTC. This codes for CASNSIGLAGETQYF.